A single sample is the source of the 21 T cell receptor beta chains below, sequenced in a study of post-analysis software for immune sequencing data. Their specific antigens are unknown. cDNA libraries of TCR beta carried unique molecular identifiers. TCRdb re-called the PCR reads with MiXCR, one entry per CDR3 protein. Of 250,000 to 300,000 distinct CDR3 sequences detected, just over 35% appear once; the ten largest clones hold under 5%. Overall study findings and caveats: The study found TRBV5-6, TRBV5-1 and TRBV20-1 among a few TRBV segments more frequent in patients than controls.

Source material: blood. Every receptor here comes from a girl aged 10 to 17 with multiple sclerosis.

This clonotype was counted ten times or more. This chain links TRBV14 with TRBJ2-5; 8 bases are a match to TRBD1. Germline trimming cut 1 base from V and 2 bases from J; bases unmatched to any gene: 12. Germline V gives CDR1 SGHDN, CDR2 FVKESK. This CDR3 spans 18 amino acids. The CDR3 loop is CASSQVPMVTGDQETQYF. The CDR3 DNA sequence: TGTGCCAGCAGCCAAGTCCCAATGGTGACAGGGGATCAAGAGACCCAGTACTTC.

The rearrangement joins TRBV5-1 to TRBJ2-7; TRBD2 matches 8 bases. The CDR3 is 14 amino acids. In germline, CDR1 is SGHRS, CDR2 YFSETQ. Trimming removed 4 bases from V and 2 bases from J; junction bases left unmatched: 5. CDR3 in amino acids: CASSGHGRAYEQYF. CDR3 coding DNA: TGCGCCAGCAGCGGCCACGGGAGGGCCTACGAGCAGTACTTC.

V and J are TRBV20-1 and TRBJ1-1; no clear D. Germline-derived CDR1 and CDR2 are DFQATT and SNEGSKA (reference sequence). V lost 5 bases and J lost 1, with 8 bases in between. The CDR3 spans 12 residues. The CDR3 loop reads CSAPGPNTEAFF. The CDR3 region has the DNA TGCAGTGCTCCGGGCCCGAACACTGAAGCTTTCTTT.

The gene calls are TRBV20-1 and TRBJ2-5, with D maybe TRBD2 (5 bases). CDR3 length equals 14 residues. V lost 6 bases and J 4 bases, leaving 18 bases between the germline ends. The germline gives CDR1 DFQATT, CDR2 SNEGSKA (reference sequence). The chain's CDR3 is CSAVGWESGETQYF. CDR3 in DNA: TGCAGTGCGGTTGGTTGGGAAAGCGGAGAGACCCAGTACTTC.

The chain has TRBV4-1 and TRBJ2-1; D unclear. CDR3 size: 15 residues. In germline, CDR1 is MGHRA, CDR2 YSYEKL. Trimming cost V 1 base and J 4 bases, with 11 bases left between them. The CDR3 region has the DNA TGCGCCAGCAGCCAAGGAAGCTCTATTTACAATGAGCAGTTCTTC. It specifies CASSQGSSIYNEQFF.

This clonotype was counted many times. The chain employs TRBV2 and TRBJ2-1; 11 bases fit TRBD1. Losses at the gene ends were 6 bases for V and 6 bases for J; bases not matched to a gene: 4. This CDR3 is built from 14 residues. CDR1 is SNHLY, CDR2 FYNNEI, per germline. The CDR3 reads CASSAGTGGNEQFF. In DNA form, the CDR3 reads TGTGCCAGCAGCGCCGGGACAGGGGGCAATGAGCAGTTCTTC.

This clonotype was counted many times. This chain joins TRBV5-1 and TRBJ2-3; D is perhaps TRBD1 or TRBD2 (6 bases each). This CDR3 is built from 15 residues. The V gene lost 3 bases and the J gene lost 2 bases, with 13 bases spanning the gap. Germline CDR1 reads SGHRS; CDR2 reads YFSETQ. The CDR3 bases are TGCGCCAGCAGCTCGGGGGACACTGACACAGATACGCAGTATTTT. This translates into CASSSGDTDTDTQYF.

This clonotype was recorded at least ten times. The chain has TRBV10-3 and TRBJ1-2; D might be TRBD1 (6 bases). Trimming removed 4 bases from V and 0 bases from J, with 9 bases in between. Germline V lookup: CDR1 ENHRY, CDR2 SYGVKD. The CDR3 runs to 14 residues. The CDR3 DNA follows: TGTGCCATCAGTGCAGGGGATGCTAACTATGGCTACACCTTC. Translating it yields CAISAGDANYGYTF.

This clonotype was counted a few times. This chain connects TRBV20-1 to TRBJ2-7, with D unclear. V lost 5 bases and J 10 bases, leaving 18 bases between the germline ends. Germline values: CDR1 DFQATT, CDR2 SNEGSKA (reference sequence). The CDR3 loop spans 12 amino acids. CDR3 in amino acids: CSAYYPGLTQYF. The DNA of the CDR3 is TGCAGTGCTTACTACCCCGGGCTAACCCAGTACTTC.

Many counts were recorded for this clonotype. CDR3 nucleotides: TGCGCCAGCAGCCAAGTGGGGACAGCCCAAGAGACCCAGTACTTC. This translates into CASSQVGTAQETQYF. V usage is TRBV4-1 and J usage is TRBJ2-5; 7 bases are shared with TRBD1. Trimming cost V 1 base and J 1 base; bases outside gene matches: 3. The CDR3 covers 15 residues. Germline assignment: CDR1 MGHRA and CDR2 YSYEKL.

The genes are TRBV11-2 and TRBJ2-3, with TRBD2 identical over 11 bases. The junction had 16 bases not matched to a gene; V was cut back by 7 bases and J by 1 base. Germline V lookup: CDR1 SGHAT, CDR2 FQNNGV. This CDR3 is built from 19 residues. The CDR3 DNA follows: TGTGCCAGCAACCTAAACCTACTAGCGGGAGCTTGGGGCACAGATACGCAGTATTTT. It specifies CASNLNLLAGAWGTDTQYF.

J is TRBJ2-6 and V is TRBV14; D unresolved. This CDR3 has 13 residues. Germline CDR1 is SGHDN and CDR2 is FVKESK. The germline V and J ends were trimmed by 7 bases and 0 bases, with 4 bases remaining between them. The CDR3 loop is CASNPSGANVLTF. The CDR3 nucleotides read TGTGCCAGCAACCCCTCTGGGGCCAACGTCCTGACTTTC.

Comments on this clonotype: Without the conserved terminal phenylalanine or tryptophan, this CDR3 likely stems from a read error. The DNA is left out, because the CDR3 cannot be placed on it with certainty; the CDR3 is given as TCRdb lists it. The V call is TRBV20-1, the J call TRBJ2-5; the DNA was not compared with TRBD1, the D call given in the table. Germline CDR1 and CDR2: DFQATT and SNEGSKA (reference sequence). The CDR3 totals 16 residues, both ends included. CDR3 region: CSARGHGPGGGYTFGS.

V gene TRBV7-9 combines with J gene TRBJ2-3, with 10 nucleotides matching TRBD1. The CDR3 has 12 residues. Per germline, CDR1 SEHNR and CDR2 FQNEAQ (reference sequence). V trimming: 4 bases; J trimming: 12 bases; junction bases outside the gene matches: 4. Here the CDR3 reads CASSSTGGNQYF. The CDR3 nucleotides are TGTGCCAGCAGCTCGACAGGGGGCAATCAGTATTTT.

In nucleotides, the CDR3 is TGTGCCAGCAGGCGTGGACCCACCCGAGAGCCCCAGCATTTT. Translated, it gives CASRRGPTREPQHF. The rearrangement links TRBV12-3 or TRBV12-4 to TRBJ1-5; no firm D call. The length of the CDR3 is 14 residues. Trimming took 6 bases from V and 8 from J, leaving 17 bases between them.

This clonotype has a handful of counts. A much larger clone lies one base from this, so it may be a read error. J is TRBJ2-5 and V is TRBV29-1, with 8 bases matching TRBD2. J gave up 2 bases and V 8 bases, and 7 bases lay outside the gene matches. The CDR3 extends over 13 amino acids. Germline V gene sequence: CDR1 SQVTM, CDR2 ANQGSEA. CDR3: CSLDAGGQETQYF. CDR3 DNA sequence: TGCAGCTTGGACGCGGGAGGTCAAGAGACCCAGTACTTC.

In its sample, this clonotype was seen many times. V gene TRBV7-2 combines with J gene TRBJ2-3; 7 nucleotides agree with TRBD2. This CDR3 has 16 amino acids. The V gene's germline CDR1 is SGHTA and CDR2 FQGNSA. Losses at the gene ends were 4 bases for V and 3 bases for J; bases not matched to a gene: 10. The CDR3 DNA is TGTGCCAGCAGCTCCGTCGTGGCGGGAGCGACAGATACGCAGTATTTT. Encoded protein: CASSSVVAGATDTQYF.

This chain links TRBV20-1 with TRBJ2-5; TRBD2 matches at 7 bases. From germline, CDR1 is DFQATT and CDR2 SNEGSKA (reference sequence). This CDR3 contains 15 residues. The J segment lost 5 bases and the V segment lost 6 bases, leaving 15 bases of the junction unmatched. The CDR3 bases are TGCAGTGCAGGGCCCCTAGCGGCGAGCCGTGAGACCCAGTACTTC. This translates into CSAGPLAASRETQYF.

This chain links TRBV20-1 with TRBJ1-5; D gene ambiguous. Germline values: CDR1 DFQATT, CDR2 SNEGSKA (reference sequence). Between the trimmed V and J ends, which lost 3 bases and 0 bases, there was a span of 9 bases. This CDR3 contains 14 residues. The CDR3 region has the DNA TGCAGTGCTAGGTCCAGGTCTAGCAATCAGCCCCAGCATTTT. Protein product: CSARSRSSNQPQHF.

This clonotype was seen ten or more times. The V and J genes are TRBV4-2 and TRBJ2-1, with TRBD2 as a possible D gene (5 bases). There are 15 residues in the CDR3. V was clipped by 0 bases and J by 3 bases, with 9 bases between them. The germline gives CDR1 LGHNA, CDR2 YNFKEQ. CDR3: CASSQEAGGYNEQFF. Written as DNA, the CDR3 is TGTGCCAGCAGCCAAGAGGCCGGAGGCTACAATGAGCAGTTCTTC.

Note on this clonotype: Possible read error: a much larger clone is one base away. The rearrangement uses TRBV5-5 and TRBJ2-1; 7 nucleotides match TRBD1. The J call may be in error: the DNA end matches TRBJ2-7 better. The CDR3 extends over 14 amino acids. Germline V CDR1 and CDR2: SGHKS, YYEKEE (reference sequence). This CDR3 is CASSLGQGSNEQYF. In DNA, the CDR3 is TGTGCCAGCAGCTTGGGACAGGGTTCCAATGAGCAGTACTTC.